These T cell receptor beta chains were read from a single sample in a study of blood T cell repertoires in COVID-19. Here immunoSEQ multiplex PCR was the method, and the copy in TCRdb shows in-frame clones only, minus some. The sample has more than 85,000 clones, around 87% seen once. Sequencing was done on a sample of peripheral blood. Receptors originate from a human donor in a cohort sampled during active COVID-19. Each CDR3 is given with its conserved first and last residue. The D gene is left open where the match is weak. Size is omitted from some rows. Given values are once, few, many or a class for expanded clones.

J gene,D gene,V gene,clone size,CDR3 protein,CDR3 DNA
TRBJ2-3,-,TRBV5-1,-,CASSQSFGGTDTQYF,TGCGCCAGCAGCCAGAGTTTCGGGGGCACAGATACGCAGTATTTT
TRBJ1-6,TRBD1,TRBV3-1/TRBV3-2,-,CASSHMTGVSPLHF,TGTGCCAGCAGCCATATGACAGGGGTTTCACCCCTCCACTTT
TRBJ2-1,TRBD1,TRBV29-1,once,CSDRRGWNEQFF,TGCAGCGATCGCAGGGGGTGGAATGAGCAGTTCTTC
TRBJ2-6,-,TRBV18,-,CASSPRQQRSGANVLTF,TGTGCCAGCTCACCTCGGCAGCAGCGCTCTGGGGCCAACGTCCTGACTTTC
TRBJ2-1,TRBD1,TRBV7-8,-,CASSLLGQGFNNEQFF,TGTGCCAGCAGCTTACTCGGACAGGGGTTTAACAATGAGCAGTTCTTC
TRBJ2-1,TRBD1,TRBV13,-,CASRTGTGYNEQFF,TGTGCCAGCAGAACCGGGACAGGGTATAATGAGCAGTTCTTC
TRBJ2-1,-,TRBV5-5,-,CASSLVQAAYNEQFF,TGTGCCAGCAGCTTGGTTCAGGCCGCCTACAATGAGCAGTTCTTC
TRBJ2-7,TRBD2,TRBV19,-,CASSAGSGGSISYEQYF,TGTGCCAGTAGTGCAGGAAGCGGGGGGTCGATCTCCTACGAGCAGTACTTC
TRBJ1-5,TRBD1,TRBV12-3/TRBV12-4,-,CASNEDRQPQHF,TGTGCCAGCAACGAGGACAGGCAGCCCCAGCATTTT
TRBJ2-7,-,TRBV7-6,few,CASSLADTSAYEQYF,TGTGCCAGCAGCTTAGCAGACACGTCCGCCTACGAGCAGTACTTC
TRBJ1-1,-,TRBV19,-,CASSPGGGNTEAFF,TGTGCCAGTAGTCCCGGGGGAGGAAACACTGAAGCTTTCTTT
TRBJ2-1,TRBD2,TRBV5-1,-,CASTGLAGSYNEQFF,TGCGCCAGCACCGGACTAGCGGGCTCCTACAATGAGCAGTTCTTC
TRBJ2-7,-,TRBV4-3,-,CASSQGLLLQDIYEQYF,TGCGCCAGCAGCCAAGGTTTACTGCTACAGGACATCTACGAGCAGTACTTC
TRBJ2-3,TRBD2,TRBV7-2,few,CASSPWTSATDTQYF,TGTGCCAGCAGCCCCTGGACTAGCGCGACAGATACGCAGTATTTT
TRBJ1-1,-,TRBV7-3,once,CASSPDIMNTEAFF,TGTGCCAGCAGCCCGGACATTATGAACACTGAAGCTTTCTTT
TRBJ2-7,-,TRBV19,-,CASSSGSSYEQYF,TGTGCCAGTAGCTCCGGGTCCTCCTACGAGCAGTACTTC
TRBJ2-2,-,TRBV12-3/TRBV12-4,once,CASSSYGELFF,TGTGCCAGCAGTTCTTACGGGGAGCTGTTTTTT
TRBJ1-2,-,TRBV3-1/TRBV3-2,-,CASSPRQGRWSTHTGYTF,TGTGCCAGCAGCCCTCGTCAGGGTCGCTGGAGTACGCACACCGGCTACACCTTC
TRBJ2-1,-,TRBV4-3,-,CASSQSGVGGNEQFF,TGCGCCAGCAGCCAAAGCGGCGTCGGGGGCAATGAGCAGTTCTTC
TRBJ2-7,-,TRBV6-5,-,CASRISPYEQYF,TGTGCCAGCAGGATAAGCCCCTACGAGCAGTACTTC
TRBJ2-1,TRBD2,TRBV7-8,-,CASSSLAGGRLNEQFF,TGTGCCAGCAGCTCATTAGCGGGGGGGAGATTGAATGAGCAGTTCTTC
TRBJ1-2,TRBD1,TRBV7-9,-,CASSLSQGGTYGYTF,TGTGCCAGCAGCTTGTCGCAGGGGGGAACCTATGGCTACACCTTC
TRBJ2-3,-,TRBV27,-,CASSSPRGVSTDTQYF,TGTGCCAGCAGTTCCCCCAGGGGTGTTAGCACAGATACGCAGTATTTT
TRBJ1-4,-,TRBV2,-,CASRRTRTVTNEKLFF,TGTGCCAGCAGGCGAACCCGGACAGTGACTAATGAAAAACTGTTTTTT
TRBJ1-6,-,TRBV5-1,few,CASSLNQAAQGYSPLHF,TGCGCCAGCAGCTTGAACCAGGCGGCACAGGGTTATTCACCCCTCCACTTT
TRBJ2-2,-,TRBV11-1,once,CASSLRGNTGELFF,TGTGCCAGCAGTCTACGGGGGAACACCGGGGAGCTGTTTTTT
TRBJ2-2,-,TRBV18,-,CASSPLIGELFF,TGTGCCAGCTCACCACTAATCGGGGAGCTGTTTTTT
TRBJ1-5,-,TRBV11-2,once,CASSTSYNQPQHF,TGTGCCAGCAGCACCAGTTATAATCAGCCCCAGCATTTT
TRBJ1-5,-,TRBV20-1,-,CSASFAHQNQPQHF,TGCAGTGCTAGTTTCGCCCACCAGAATCAGCCCCAGCATTTT